This is a list of T cell receptor beta chains from one sample in a study of shared clonotypes between healthy human individuals. Sequencing was performed with immunoSEQ multiplex PCR; in TCRdb, only in-frame clones are kept and a portion is missing. The sample yields 1,400,000 or so clones, less than 99% seen once. Sequencing input: naive CD4+ T cells sorted from blood. The receptors originated from a man younger than 45 in good health. The CDR3 runs from the conserved cysteine through the conserved F or W. A D gene is named only where the DNA matches it firmly. Expanded clones are given a class, and other clones once, few, many or no size at all.

d_call j_call clone_size v_call cdr3_length cdr3_aa cdr3_nt
TRBD2 TRBJ2-3 NA TRBV30 19 CAWSVTRGTSGRLTDTQYF TGTGCCTGGAGTGTGACTCGTGGGACTAGCGGGAGGCTCACAGATACGCAGTATTTT
NA TRBJ2-7 NA TRBV7-3 14 CASSLTGGSHEQYF TGTGCCAGCAGCCTTACAGGAGGAAGCCACGAGCAGTACTTC
NA TRBJ2-7 once TRBV5-1 15 CASSLERARSYEQYF TGCGCCAGCAGCTTGGAGCGGGCTAGGTCCTACGAGCAGTACTTC
NA TRBJ1-1 NA TRBV5-1 13 CASSDQGNTEAFF TGCGCCAGCAGCGATCAGGGAAACACTGAAGCTTTCTTT
NA TRBJ1-5 NA TRBV4-1 14 CASSREGPNQPQHF TGCGCCAGCAGCCGCGAGGGCCCGAATCAGCCCCAGCATTTT
NA TRBJ2-1 NA TRBV10-2 14 CATQDQNSYNEQFF TGCGCCACCCAGGACCAGAACTCCTACAATGAGCAGTTCTTC
NA TRBJ2-7 NA TRBV28 13 CASSAPVFYEQYF TGTGCCAGCAGTGCCCCTGTCTTCTACGAGCAGTACTTC
NA TRBJ2-3 NA TRBV27 14 CASSPRRETDTQYF TGTGCCAGCAGTCCCCGCCGGGAGACAGATACGCAGTATTTT
NA TRBJ1-2 NA TRBV6-1 15 CASSEAWGAGYGYTF TGTGCCAGCAGTGAAGCATGGGGGGCAGGCTATGGCTACACCTTC
TRBD2 TRBJ2-1 NA TRBV9 17 CASSVEIGTSGYNEQFF TGTGCCAGCAGCGTAGAGATAGGGACTAGCGGTTACAATGAGCAGTTCTTC
NA TRBJ2-1 NA TRBV18 16 CASSQSPAKNGNEQFF TGTGCCAGCTCACAGAGTCCAGCAAAAAACGGGAATGAGCAGTTCTTC
TRBD1 TRBJ2-1 NA TRBV5-4 15 CASSSDRASYNEQFF TGTGCCAGCAGTTCTGACAGGGCATCCTACAATGAGCAGTTCTTC
TRBD2 TRBJ2-1 NA TRBV27 16 CASSLIPGLAGGEQFF TGTGCCAGCAGTTTAATCCCGGGACTAGCGGGGGGTGAGCAGTTCTTC